Below, 6 T cell receptor beta chains from the same sample are listed, as sequenced in a study of blood T cells in healthy people across ages. A J-beta primer mix and a sample-barcoded 5' primer were used in a second PCR of roughly 7 to 12 cycles. In TCRdb, the 5' RACE reads were re-called with MiXCR into one record per CDR3 protein. The profile shows about 640,000 distinct CDR3 sequences, approximately 50% of them singletons. The sequencing sample was made of blood. The receptor set was obtained from a man between 60 and 75 years old in good health.

The chain joins TRBV6-1 to TRBJ1-2; 8 bases fit TRBD1. The CDR3 extends over 19 amino acids. Germline V gene data show CDR1 as MNHNS and CDR2 as SASEGT. The trim removed 6 bases at V and 3 bases at J, leaving 21 bases unmatched. In nucleotides, the CDR3 is TGTGCCAGCAGGACACCTGGAGGGACAGGTGGTTATCGGGACTATGGCTACACCTTC. It encodes CASRTPGGTGGYRDYGYTF.

This clonotype was counted a few times. The genes are TRBV2 and TRBJ2-2, with TRBD2 matching 7 bases. In germline, CDR1 is SNHLY, CDR2 FYNNEI. This CDR3 is built from 13 residues. After removal of 4 bases from V and 8 bases from J, the junction contained 4 bases not matched to a gene. The CDR3 DNA follows: TGTGCCAGCAGTGTGGAGCGGGGTGGGGAGCTGTTTTTT. The encoded protein is CASSVERGGELFF.

V and J are TRBV3-1 and TRBJ1-4; 9 positions match TRBD1. The CDR3 sequence is 15 residues long. V shed 4 bases, J shed 6 bases, and the junction held 6 bases outside the gene matches. From germline, CDR1 is LGHDT and CDR2 YNNKEL (reference sequence). The CDR3 reads CASSPPTGGYEKLFF. CDR3 coding DNA: TGTGCCAGCAGCCCACCGACAGGGGGATATGAAAAACTGTTTTTT.

This clonotype showed up just a few times. The J gene is TRBJ2-1, the V gene TRBV5-1, with 8 bases matching TRBD1. Germline trimming cut 5 bases from V and 1 base from J; bases unmatched to any gene: 8. Germline CDR1 is SGHRS and CDR2 is YFSETQ. This CDR3 comprises 16 residues. CDR3 amino acids: CASRRGQGRSYNEQFF. As DNA, the CDR3 is TGCGCCAGCAGGAGAGGACAGGGTAGGTCCTACAATGAGCAGTTCTTC.

This clonotype has more than one count but fewer than ten. This chain joins TRBV2 and TRBJ2-5; the D gene is possibly TRBD1 (6 bases). V shed 2 bases and J shed 0 bases, with 10 bases lying between them. Germline V lookup: CDR1 SNHLY, CDR2 FYNNEI. The CDR3 consists of 15 residues. CDR3 sequence (DNA): TGTGCCAGCAGTGAACAGGGGACCCACCAAGAGACCCAGTACTTC. Protein sequence: CASSEQGTHQETQYF. The full variable domain, completed using reference TRBV2 and TRBJ2-5, is EPEVTQTPSHQVTQMGQEVILRCVPISNHLYFYWYRQILGQKVEFLVSFYNNEISEKSEIFDDQFSVERPDGSNFTLKIRSTKLEDSAMYFCASSEQGTHQETQYFGPGTRLLVL.

The chain uses TRBV6-6 and TRBJ2-4; D assignment may be TRBD1 or TRBD2 (5 bases each). In germline, CDR1 is MNHNY, CDR2 SVGAGI (reference sequence). The CDR3 consists of 13 residues. The germline V and J ends were trimmed by 0 bases and 8 bases, with 8 bases remaining between them. The CDR3 loop reads CASSYSGDDIQYF. In DNA form, the CDR3 reads TGTGCCAGCAGTTACTCAGGGGACGACATTCAGTACTTC.